This TCR beta chain was observed in a study of cytomegalovirus exposure and HLA in healthy donors. CDR3 length equals 16 residues. Germline assignment: CDR1 SEHNR and CDR2 FQNEAQ (reference sequence). V shed 4 bases, J shed 9 bases, and the junction held 12 bases outside the gene matches. Study results and limitations: Across donors, most TCRs were seen rarely, yet some public ones were widespread.

Using immunoSEQ multiplex PCR, the repertoire was profiled, and TCRdb retains in-frame clones only, with some absent. The sample lists over 200,000 clones, approximately 86% occurring once. Concerning this clone itself: What it binds is unknown.

The gene calls are TRBV7-9 and TRBJ2-3; 11 bases fit TRBD2. Sample: PBMCs. This TCR was sampled from a woman aged 18 to 35 in good health and CMV-seronegative. DNA for the CDR3: TGTGCCAGCAGCTCCATGACTAGCGGGGCCTCAAGGACGCAGTATTTT. It is translated as CASSSMTSGASRTQYF.